This TCR beta chain came from a study of T cells after yellow fever vaccination (dated by TCRdb to the late 2010s). The study in broad terms: The SMART-Seq v4 Ultra Low Input RNA kit was used to prepare libraries from fractions with low cell numbers. To follow T-cell clones before and after primary and booster YFV17D yellow fever vaccination, bulk TCR alpha and beta repertoires were sequenced over time. Blood was drawn at multiple timepoints before and after primary and secondary immunization, with bulk PBMC replicates and cell subsets isolated. Two healthy male donors, one aged 18 to 30 and one aged 30 to 40 years, made up the cohort.

Notes on this clonotype: Its binding antigen is unknown. There are no base qualities to consult, and no much larger clone falls within one base.

Synthesis of TCR cDNA relied on 5'RACE template switching, a step that introduced a universal primer site along with unique molecular identifiers. Priming for cDNA synthesis came from both the TCR alpha and TCR beta constant segments. Library amplification used two PCR steps, and the second PCR step added sample barcodes and sequencing adapters. Sequencing of libraries was done on Illumina HiSeq 2500 (2x100 bp) or NovaSeq (2x150 bp). The authors' pipeline ran thus. Demultiplexing of reads and collapsing into UMI consensus sequences were performed with MIGEC, and V(D)J alignment was carried out with MiXCR. Using edgeR on replicate PBMC samples, clonotypes were called vaccine-responding if FDR was below 0.01 and the log2 fold change was above 5 up to day 15. Bulk clonotypes were assigned CD4 or CD8 identity according to which sequenced CD4 or CD8 repertoire held them at higher abundance. TCRdb passed the public sequencing reads through fastp at Q25 and MiXCR, retaining productive beta sequences. Entries that share a CDR3 protein sequence are merged under the most common genes and DNA. TCRdb assigned the V and J calls; the authors' analysis was not used. Here the sample has about 350,000 distinct CDR3 sequences; roughly 8.6% occur a single time. Roughly a sixth of the sample is held by the ten biggest clonotypes.

Study-level results and caveats: Because abundant contaminating clonotypes from the bulk population could be contained in FACS-sorted repertoires, computational filtering was required. A small share of clonotypes was detected in both CD4 and CD8 compartments, with the overlap likely arising from convergent recombination. After the booster, most of the clones that had expanded following primary vaccination were detected again (almost 98% of CD4 and around 87% of CD8), which suggests that memory was broadly maintained. Compared with the primary T-cell response, the secondary T-cell response was faster but weaker, reaching its peak on day 5 rather than on day 15. Only a couple of donors were included in the study, so the extent to which the findings can be generalized is limited.

Reading the label with the study, this specimen's treatment or condition is: live attenuated yellow fever vaccine strain. At every blood-draw timepoint, two biological replicates of bulk PBMCs were collected. A standard Ficoll-Paque protocol was used to isolate PBMCs from peripheral blood. TriZol was used to extract RNA from bulk PBMCs, from CD4 and CD8 fractions, and from dextramer-positive and dextramer-negative fractions. Including cysteine and phenylalanine, the CDR3 has 15 amino acids. This entry keeps only the CDR3 DNA: 45 bases, framed from base 1. For this chain, trimming is 3 bases at the V end and 1 base at the J end, and the number of junction bases without a gene match is 4. From the germline V gene (reference sequence), CDR1 is SEHNR and CDR2 is FQNEAQ.

The origin of this receptor is a man aged 18 to 30 who received the YFV17D yellow fever vaccine. The chain links TRBV7-9 with TRBJ2-5, with 8 middle bases fitting TRBD1. Source: PBMCs, taken more than 40 days after the first yellow fever vaccination. This receptor carries the CDR3 CASSLDRALQETQYF. At the DNA level, the sequence is TGTGCCAGCAGCTTGGACAGGGCGCTCCAAGAGACCCAGTACTTC.